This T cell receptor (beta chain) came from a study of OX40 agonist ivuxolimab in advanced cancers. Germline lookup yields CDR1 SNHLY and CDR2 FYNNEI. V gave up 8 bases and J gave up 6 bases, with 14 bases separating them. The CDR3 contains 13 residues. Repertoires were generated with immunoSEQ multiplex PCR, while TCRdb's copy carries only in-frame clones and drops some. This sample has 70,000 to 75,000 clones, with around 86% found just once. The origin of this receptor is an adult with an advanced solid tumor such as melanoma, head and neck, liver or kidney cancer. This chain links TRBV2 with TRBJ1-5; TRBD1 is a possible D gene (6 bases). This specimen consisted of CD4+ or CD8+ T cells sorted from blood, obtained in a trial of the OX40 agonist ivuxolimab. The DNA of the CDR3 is TGTGCCAGCCTCCACAGGGAAGGTCAGCCCCAGCATTTT. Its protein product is CASLHREGQPQHF.